This T cell receptor (beta chain) was observed in a study of blood T cell repertoires in COVID-19 (dated by TCRdb to 2020 to 2022). As for the study more broadly: Samples from collaborators originated in the United States, Italy and Spain and spanned both the acute and convalescent phases of COVID-19. The material from the prospective study consisted of cDNA or gDNA derived from T cells, B-cell-depleted T cells, or PBMCs. The dataset comprised deeply sampled blood TCRbeta repertoires from subjects exposed to, actively infected with, or recovered from COVID-19. The repertoires were released in a freely available public database intended as a resource for research on the immune response to SARS-CoV-2. Samples were obtained from the ongoing ImmuneRACE study (first 160 participants) and from 1,254 subjects provided by 6 global collaborators. The sample metadata nearly always contained a de-identified subject ID, COVID-19 status, age in years and sex. HLA class I and class II types, where available, came from metadata supplied by the sample provider rather than from assay-based typing.

TCRbeta CDR3 regions were amplified from genomic DNA using the immunoSEQ Assay, a bias-controlled multiplex PCR. As for the authors' bioinformatics: The number of nucleated cells in each sample was estimated from the amplification of reference gene primers within the assay. To quantify the absolute abundance of each unique TCRbeta CDR3 rearrangement, sequence reads were collapsed and filtered. Productive Simpson clonality was computed per sample as the square root of Simpson's diversity index over productive rearrangements. This is the immuneACCESS table as TCRdb keeps it, with only in-frame sequences that have V and J called. A part of the clones is gone; compared with another copy, unresolved V genes explain less than half, and the rest is unexplained. The V and J calls and clone size come from that table; D and trimming were worked out from the DNA. For this sample there are 200,000 to 300,000 clones; roughly 84% appear just once. Clones ranked in the top ten supply around 9.1% of the sample.

Concerning this clone itself: The antigen this receptor binds is unknown. Per-base quality was not reported, and no clone a single base away is much larger than it.

Collaborating institutions collected whole blood in K2EDTA tubes following their own protocols. For TCRbeta analysis, collaborator samples were shipped as frozen whole blood, as isolated PBMCs, or as DNA extracted from either sample type. The investigation overall reported the following: Clinical and demographic metadata were provided uncurated, with the amount varying by source and participant.

Reading from cysteine to phenylalanine, the CDR3 counts 12 amino acids. Only CDR3 DNA is held: 36 bases, read in frame from base 1. CDR1 and CDR2 are read off the germline V gene (reference sequence) as LGHDT and YNNKEL. Deletion took 1 base off V and 7 bases off J, with a span of 8 bases between the germline ends. This TCR derives from a human donor in a cohort sampled during active COVID-19. Sequenced: peripheral blood. The sequence joins TRBV3-1 (or the pseudogene TRBV3-2) to TRBJ2-7; the D gene lacks a confident call. DNA sequence: TGTGCCAGCAGCCAAGGGAGTGGGGAGCAGTACTTC. This encodes CASSQGSGEQYF.